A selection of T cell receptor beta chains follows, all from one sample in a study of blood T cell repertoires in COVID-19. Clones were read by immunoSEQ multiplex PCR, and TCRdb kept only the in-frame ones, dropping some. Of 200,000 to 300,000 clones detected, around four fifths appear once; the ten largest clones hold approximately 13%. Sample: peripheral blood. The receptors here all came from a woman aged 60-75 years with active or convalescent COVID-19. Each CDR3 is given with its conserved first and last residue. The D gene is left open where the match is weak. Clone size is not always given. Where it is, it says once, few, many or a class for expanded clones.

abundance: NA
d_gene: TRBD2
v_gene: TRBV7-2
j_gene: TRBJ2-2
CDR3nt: TGTGCCAGCAGCTTCCCTACTAGCGGGGGGGCAGGGCCCGGGGAGCTGTTTTTT
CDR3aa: CASSFPTSGGAGPGELFF

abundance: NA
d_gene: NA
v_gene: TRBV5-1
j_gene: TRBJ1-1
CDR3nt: TGCGCCAGCAGCCTCGGTCTGAACACTGAAGCTTTCTTT
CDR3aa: CASSLGLNTEAFF

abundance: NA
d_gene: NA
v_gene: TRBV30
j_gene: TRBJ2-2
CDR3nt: TGTGCCTGGAAACAGGGTGTGAACACCGGGGAGCTGTTTTTT
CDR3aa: CAWKQGVNTGELFF

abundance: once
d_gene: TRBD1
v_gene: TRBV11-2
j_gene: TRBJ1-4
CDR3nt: TGTGCCAGCAGCTCGGACAGGGTGGGGGAAAAACTGTTTTTT
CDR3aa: CASSSDRVGEKLFF

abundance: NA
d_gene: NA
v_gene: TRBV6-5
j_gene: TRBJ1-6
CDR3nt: TGTGCCAGCAGGGGGGCCGCAGTGGGACCCCTCCACTTT
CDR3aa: CASRGAAVGPLHF

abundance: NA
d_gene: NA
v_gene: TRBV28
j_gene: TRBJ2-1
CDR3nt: TGTGCCAGCAGTATAGATCGGGCGGGCGCGACCTCCTACAATGAGCAGTTCTTC
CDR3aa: CASSIDRAGATSYNEQFF

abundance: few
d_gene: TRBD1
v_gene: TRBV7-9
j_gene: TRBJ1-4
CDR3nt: TGTGCCAGCAGCTCGACCGGGACAGGGAATGAAAAACTGTTTTTT
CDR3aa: CASSSTGTGNEKLFF

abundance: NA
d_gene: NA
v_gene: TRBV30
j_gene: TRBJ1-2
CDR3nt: TGTGCCTGGGCGCGGGAGTTAAACTATGGCTACACCTTC
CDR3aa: CAWARELNYGYTF

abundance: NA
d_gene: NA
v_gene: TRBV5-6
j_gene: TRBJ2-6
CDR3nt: TGTGCCAGCAGCTTGGCACAGGTGGCTGTCTCTGGGGCCAACGTCCTGACTTTC
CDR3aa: CASSLAQVAVSGANVLTF

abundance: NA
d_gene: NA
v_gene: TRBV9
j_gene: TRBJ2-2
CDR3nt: TGTGCCAGCAGCGTTACGGGATCCGGGGAGCTGTTTTTT
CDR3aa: CASSVTGSGELFF

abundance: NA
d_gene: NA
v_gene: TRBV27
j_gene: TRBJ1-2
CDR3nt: TGTGCCAGCAGTCCGACGTGGAGGGGCCACTATGGCTACACCTTC
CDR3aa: CASSPTWRGHYGYTF

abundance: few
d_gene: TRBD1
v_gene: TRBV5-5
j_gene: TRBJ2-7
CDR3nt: TGTGCCAGCAGCTTCGGAGCAGGGGGCGCGCCCTACGAGCAGTACTTC
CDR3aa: CASSFGAGGAPYEQYF

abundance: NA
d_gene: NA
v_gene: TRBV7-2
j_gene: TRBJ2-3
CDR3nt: TGTGCCAGCACCCCCAGACTGTGGGGGGGCGGCACAGATACGCAGTATTTT
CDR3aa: CASTPRLWGGGTDTQYF

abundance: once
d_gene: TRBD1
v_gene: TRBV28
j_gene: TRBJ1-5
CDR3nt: TGTGCCAGCAGCCCACCACAGGGGGCGTGGGGCAATCAGCCCCAGCATTTT
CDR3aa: CASSPPQGAWGNQPQHF

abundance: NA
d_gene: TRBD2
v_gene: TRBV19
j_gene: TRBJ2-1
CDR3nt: TGTGCCAGTAGTTTCGGACTAGTCTACAATGAGCAGTTCTTC
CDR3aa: CASSFGLVYNEQFF

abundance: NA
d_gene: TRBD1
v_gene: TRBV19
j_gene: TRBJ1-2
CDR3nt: TGTGCCAGTAGTATAAAGACAGGGGTGGACTATGGCTACACCTTC
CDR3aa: CASSIKTGVDYGYTF

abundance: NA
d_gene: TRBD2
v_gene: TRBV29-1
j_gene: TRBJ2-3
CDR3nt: TGCAGCGTTGGAACCCCTAGCGGGGGCTCTAGCACAGATACGCAGTATTTT
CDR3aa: CSVGTPSGGSSTDTQYF

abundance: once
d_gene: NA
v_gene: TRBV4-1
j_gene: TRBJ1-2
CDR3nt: TGCGCCAGCAGCCAAGGCCCGAAGGCGGACTATAACTATGGCTACACCTTC
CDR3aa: CASSQGPKADYNYGYTF

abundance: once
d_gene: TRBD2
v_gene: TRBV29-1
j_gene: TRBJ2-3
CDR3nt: TGCAGCGTTGAAGATAGTTTAGCGGGGGTCCCCACATATACGCAGTATTTT
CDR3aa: CSVEDSLAGVPTYTQYF

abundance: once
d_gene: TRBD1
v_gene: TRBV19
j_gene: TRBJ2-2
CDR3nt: TGTGCCAGTAGTATAGACGGGACAGTACCCATCATCCCCGGGGAGCTGTTTTTT
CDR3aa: CASSIDGTVPIIPGELFF

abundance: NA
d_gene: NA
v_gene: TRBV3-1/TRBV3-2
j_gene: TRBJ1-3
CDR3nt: TGTGCCAGCAGCCAAGCCCTCAGGGACACCATATATTTT
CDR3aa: CASSQALRDTIYF

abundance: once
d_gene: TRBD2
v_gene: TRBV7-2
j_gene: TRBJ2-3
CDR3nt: TGTGCCAGCAGCTTAGCGCGTGCGGGGGGAACCACAGATACGCAGTATTTT
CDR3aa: CASSLARAGGTTDTQYF

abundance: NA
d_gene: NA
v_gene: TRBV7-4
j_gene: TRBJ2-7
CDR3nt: TGTGCCAGCAGCTTAGTAGGGGGTATACGTACCTACGAGCAGTACTTC
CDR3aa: CASSLVGGIRTYEQYF

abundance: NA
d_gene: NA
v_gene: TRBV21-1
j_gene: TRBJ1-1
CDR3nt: TGTGCCAGCAGCAGGGGATGGGGGCTGAACACTGAAGCTTTCTTT
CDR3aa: CASSRGWGLNTEAFF

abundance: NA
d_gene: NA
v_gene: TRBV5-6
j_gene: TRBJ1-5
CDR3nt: TGTGCCAGCAGCTTGGTCGGGGGATCGAATCAGCCCCAGCATTTT
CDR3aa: CASSLVGGSNQPQHF

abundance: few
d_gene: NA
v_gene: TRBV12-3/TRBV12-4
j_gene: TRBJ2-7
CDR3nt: TGTGCCAGCAGTCCGCGTATGGCCTACGAGCAGTACTTC
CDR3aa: CASSPRMAYEQYF

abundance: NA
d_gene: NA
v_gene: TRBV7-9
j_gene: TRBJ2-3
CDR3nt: TGTGCCAGCAGCTTACAGGGTCCCACAGATACGCAGTATTTT
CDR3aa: CASSLQGPTDTQYF

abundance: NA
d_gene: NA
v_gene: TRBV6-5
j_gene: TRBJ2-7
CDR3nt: TGTGCCAGCACAGCCGGGGGTACCTACGAGCAGTACTTC
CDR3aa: CASTAGGTYEQYF

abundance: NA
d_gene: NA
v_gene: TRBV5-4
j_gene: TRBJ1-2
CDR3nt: TGTGCCAGCAGCTTTAGACGGGATGGCTACACCTTC
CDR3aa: CASSFRRDGYTF